This T cell receptor (beta chain) was obtained from a study of regulatory T cells in long-lasting Graves disease. Time point noted: persistent/refractory GD, antithyroid drugs over 5 years with positive TRAb. Researchers made the TCR library from RNA that was extracted from PBMCs. For TCR beta, libraries came from iRepertoire HTBI primers and Arm-PCR of CDR3 regions. TCRdb reprocessed the multiplex PCR reads with MiXCR, giving one entry per CDR3 protein. The sample has nearly 350,000 distinct CDR3 sequences, 15% to 20% seen once. This clonotype was seen at least ten times. With 2 bases removed from V and 5 bases from J, the gap between germline ends came to 13 bases. The CDR3 loop spans 14 amino acids. CDR1 is MNHEY and CDR2 is SVGEGT in the germline V gene.

This sequence was found in a female donor with Graves disease. The chain carries TRBV6-2 or TRBV6-3 and TRBJ2-7; tentative D call: TRBD1 (5 bases). The source material was peripheral blood mononuclear cells (PBMCs), sampled when the disease was refractory, from a patient treated with antithyroid drugs. The CDR3 DNA is TGTGCCAGCAGTTACGATCAGGGTCCCGACGAGCAGTACTTC. This gives the protein CASSYDQGPDEQYF.